This T cell receptor (beta chain) was captured by sequencing in a study of T-cell reconstitution after alpha-beta-depleted transplantation in children. Trimming at V came to 4 bases and at J to 7 bases, leaving 11 bases not matched to a gene. The CDR3 is 16 residues long. Per germline, CDR1 MGHRA and CDR2 YSYEKL. Unique molecular identifiers featured in how the TCRbeta library was prepared. One entry per CDR3 protein, called by TCRdb with MiXCR from the PCR reads. The data contain about 410,000 distinct CDR3 sequences, about 20% of them singletons. Material: PBMCs from the stem cell graft donor, obtained from the stem cell graft. The TCR originated in a human donor who donated a stem cell graft to a child with acute myeloid leukemia. The J gene is TRBJ2-4, the V gene TRBV4-1; 9 nucleotides agree with TRBD2. CDR3 in amino acids: CASSPLLAGSWNIQYF. CDR3 nucleotides: TGCGCCAGCAGCCCTCTGCTAGCGGGGAGTTGGAACATTCAGTACTTC.